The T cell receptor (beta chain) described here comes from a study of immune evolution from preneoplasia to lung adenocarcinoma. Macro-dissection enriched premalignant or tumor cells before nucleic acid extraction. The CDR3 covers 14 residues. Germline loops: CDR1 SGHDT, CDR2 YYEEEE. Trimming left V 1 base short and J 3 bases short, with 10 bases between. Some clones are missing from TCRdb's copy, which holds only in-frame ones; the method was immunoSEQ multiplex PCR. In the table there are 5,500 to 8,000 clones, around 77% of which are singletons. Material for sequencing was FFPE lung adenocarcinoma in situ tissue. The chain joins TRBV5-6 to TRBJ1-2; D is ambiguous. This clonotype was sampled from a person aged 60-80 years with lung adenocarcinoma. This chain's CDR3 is CASSLWGKDYGYTF. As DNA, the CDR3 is TGTGCCAGCAGCTTGTGGGGTAAAGACTATGGCTACACCTTC.